A single sample gave rise to the 32 T cell receptor beta chains below, sequenced in a study of blood T cells in healthy people across ages (dated by TCRdb to the mid-2010s). Receptor libraries were prepared by 5' RACE. TCRdb shows the sequencer as Illumina HiSeq 2500. A second PCR of roughly 7 to 12 cycles was run with a J-beta primer mix and a sample-barcoded 5' primer. The public reads were run again by TCRdb, first through fastp at Q25 and then through MiXCR, and only productive beta chains were kept. Every CDR3 protein is listed once, alongside the most common genes and DNA of its rows. The sample table contains some 1.5 million distinct CDR3 sequences; only one count was recorded for about 30% of them. Together, the top ten hold more than 6% of the sample. The source material was blood. The receptors stem from a woman aged 25 to 39 in good health.

This clonotype has a count of ten or more. V is TRBV28 and J is TRBJ2-7, with D maybe TRBD2 (7 bases). Germline CDR1 is MDHEN and CDR2 is SYDVKM. CDR3 length: 19 residues. Trimming took 5 bases from V and 3 from J, leaving 29 bases between them. The CDR3 loop is CASSNLGARWGGSNYEQYF. DNA of the CDR3: TGTGCCAGCAGTAACCTGGGAGCCAGGTGGGGGGGCAGCAACTACGAGCAGTACTTC.

This clonotype was detected many times. The chain couples TRBV9 to TRBJ2-1; TRBD2 matches at 10 bases. The CDR3 has 16 residues. Germline CDR1 reads SGDLS; CDR2 reads YYNGEE. V lost 3 bases, J lost 8 bases, and 11 bases stayed unmatched. In DNA, the CDR3 is TGTGCCAGCAGCGACTCTAGCGGGAGAGGCTGGGATGAGCAGTTCTTC. Amino acid sequence: CASSDSSGRGWDEQFF.

This clonotype was counted only a few times. CDR3 sequence: CASSVSRQSGANVLTF. The DNA for the CDR3 is TGTGCCAGCAGCGTAAGTCGACAGTCTGGGGCCAACGTCCTGACTTTC. The chain employs TRBV9 and TRBJ2-6; TRBD1 might be the D (5 bases). This CDR3 is 16 amino acids long. Germline V CDR1 and CDR2: SGDLS, YYNGEE. V shed 1 base and J shed 1 base, with 9 bases lying between them.

In this sample, this clonotype turned up many times. The chain couples TRBV5-5 to TRBJ2-5; 12 bases are shared with TRBD2. This CDR3 is 16 amino acids long. Germline trimming cut 1 base from V and 5 bases from J; bases unmatched to any gene: 6. Germline V gene sequence: CDR1 SGHKS, CDR2 YYEKEE (reference sequence). The CDR3 region has the DNA TGTGCCAGCAGCTTGTTCCTAGCGGGGGGGCCGGAGACCCAGTACTTC. Translation gives CASSLFLAGGPETQYF. Variable domain in full (rest from reference TRBV5-5 and TRBJ2-5): DAGVTQSPTHLIKTRGQQVTLRCSPISGHKSVSWYQQVLGQGPQFIFQYYEKEERGRGNFPDRFSARQFPNYSSELNVNALLLGDSALYLCASSLFLAGGPETQYFGPGTRLLVL.

This clonotype was observed a handful of times. This rearrangement joins TRBV27 to TRBJ1-6; D gene uncertain. The CDR3 is 14 residues long. V lost 3 bases, J lost 11 bases, and 14 bases lay in between. Germline loops: CDR1 MNHEY, CDR2 SMNVEV (reference sequence). The CDR3 DNA follows: TGTGCCAGCAGTTTCAGGCAAACTGTAGCACCCCTCCACTTT. It specifies CASSFRQTVAPLHF.

This CDR3 is CASSSSGGRMNTEAFF. The CDR3 nucleotides read TGTGCCAGCAGTTCTTCAGGGGGGAGAATGAACACTGAAGCTTTCTTT. The V call is TRBV12-3 or TRBV12-4, the J call TRBJ1-1, with 7 bases fitting TRBD1. V shed 4 bases and J 0 bases; nucleotides not matched to a gene: 8. CDR3 length equals 16 residues.

The rearrangement joins TRBV10-3 to TRBJ1-5; D call uncertain. This CDR3 region has 14 residues. Germline V gene sequence: CDR1 ENHRY, CDR2 SYGVKD. V was shortened by 6 bases and J by 4 bases, with 13 bases between the two germline ends. This CDR3 reads CAISEEKLNQPQHF. DNA of the CDR3: TGTGCCATCAGCGAGGAAAAGTTAAATCAGCCCCAGCATTTT.

V usage is TRBV12-3 or TRBV12-4 and J usage is TRBJ2-6, with 7 bases matching TRBD2. The CDR3 totals 17 residues. Unmatched junction bases numbered 8, after V lost 6 bases and J lost 0 bases. The CDR3 DNA sequence: TGTGCCAGCAGGTGGGGGGGGACCAACTCTGGGGCCAACGTCCTGACTTTC. This translates into CASRWGGTNSGANVLTF.

This clonotype was observed a few times. V usage is TRBV27 and J usage is TRBJ1-1; weak D call: TRBD1 (5 bases). The CDR3 is 13 amino acids. The ends were cut back, 6 bases at V and 3 bases at J, with 11 bases in the middle. Germline V lookup: CDR1 MNHEY, CDR2 SMNVEV (reference sequence). CDR3 nucleotides: TGTGCCAGCAGGCTACAGGACTACACTGAAGCTTTCTTT. This sequence encodes CASRLQDYTEAFF.

This clonotype appeared many times. The rearrangement uses TRBV5-1 and TRBJ2-7; 12 bases are shared with TRBD1. The germline V gene encodes CDR1 SGHRS and CDR2 YFSETQ. The CDR3 covers 14 residues. After removal of 4 bases from V and 7 bases from J, the junction contained 6 bases not matched to a gene. The chain's CDR3 is CASSAGQGAGEQYF. DNA of the CDR3: TGCGCCAGCAGCGCGGGACAGGGGGCTGGGGAGCAGTACTTC.

This clonotype was detected ten times or more. The chain combines TRBV12-3 or TRBV12-4 with TRBJ2-7, with 12 bases aligning to TRBD2. CDR3 size: 16 residues. The trim removed 8 bases at V and 0 bases at J, leaving 8 bases unmatched. Written as DNA, the CDR3 is TGTGCCAGCGGACGGACTAGCGGGATCAGCTCCTACGAGCAGTACTTC. Translation: CASGRTSGISSYEQYF.

This clonotype was seen repeatedly, ten times or more. The V and J genes are TRBV20-1 and TRBJ2-2; the D is unclear. Trimming shortened V by 5 bases and J by 4 bases, and 17 bases separated the two germline ends. Germline V gives CDR1 DFQATT, CDR2 SNEGSKA (reference sequence). The CDR3 contains 15 residues. CDR3 DNA sequence: TGCAGTGCTGGCCGGGCGGATTCCGTCACCGGGGAGCTGTTTTTT. Encoded protein: CSAGRADSVTGELFF.

V and J are TRBV5-1 and TRBJ2-5; 7 nucleotides align to TRBD1. Per germline, CDR1 SGHRS and CDR2 YFSETQ. The CDR3 covers 14 residues. The V segment lost 4 bases and the J segment 4 bases; nucleotides outside the gene matches: 7. The chain's CDR3 is CASSLTGIGETQYF. CDR3 DNA: TGCGCCAGCAGCCTGACAGGGATTGGAGAGACCCAGTACTTC.

This clonotype was counted ten times or more. The rearrangement uses TRBV9 and TRBJ2-5; 11 bases align to TRBD1. The V gene end was trimmed by 0 bases and the J gene end by 5 bases; junction bases not matched to a gene: 6. The V gene's germline CDR1 is SGDLS and CDR2 YYNGEE. This CDR3 spans 16 amino acids. For the CDR3, the DNA is TGTGCCAGCAGCGTAGGGACAGGGGGCTGGATGGAGACCCAGTACTTC. It codes for CASSVGTGGWMETQYF.

In its sample, this clonotype was seen many times. The chain is built from TRBV12-3 or TRBV12-4 and TRBJ2-5; D is unresolved. The V end was cut by 3 bases, the J end by 3 bases, with 5 bases between. This CDR3 has 12 amino acids. The CDR3 DNA follows: TGTGCCAGCAGTTTCCACGAAGAGACCCAGTACTTC. Its translation: CASSFHEETQYF.

This clonotype has a count of ten or more. The chain employs TRBV12-3 or TRBV12-4 and TRBJ2-5; TRBD2 is a possible D gene (7 bases). The CDR3 covers 15 residues. Trimming cost V 3 bases and J 5 bases, with 16 bases left between them. CDR3 protein: CASSFTGGLGETQYF. In DNA form, the CDR3 reads TGTGCCAGCAGTTTCACGGGGGGCTTGGGGGAGACCCAGTACTTC.

The V call is TRBV7-9, the J call TRBJ1-5; D is undetermined. Trimming took off 4 bases at V and 4 bases at J, with 17 bases between the two ends. The CDR3 contains 16 residues. Germline loops: CDR1 SEHNR, CDR2 FQNEAQ (reference sequence). As DNA, the CDR3 is TGTGCCAGCAGCTCGGGGTGGAGCGGAACTAATCAGCCCCAGCATTTT. Residues: CASSSGWSGTNQPQHF.

This clonotype was recorded a few times. The chain has TRBV20-1 and TRBJ1-1, with D possibly being TRBD1 (5 bases). Looked up from germline, CDR1 is DFQATT and CDR2 is SNEGSKA (reference sequence). V gave up 6 bases and J gave up 7 bases, with 12 bases separating them. The CDR3 sequence is 11 residues long. The CDR3 DNA reads TGCAGTGCCTTAGACAGCCTTGAAGCTTTCTTT. Residues: CSALDSLEAFF.

The J gene is TRBJ2-7, the V gene TRBV12-3 or TRBV12-4; D is perhaps TRBD2 (6 bases). The CDR3 has 15 residues. With 5 bases removed from V and 7 bases from J, the gap between germline ends came to 21 bases. The CDR3 DNA sequence: TGTGCCAGCAGTGCGGGGACTTCGTTCTACAATGAGCAGTACTTC. It is translated as CASSAGTSFYNEQYF.

The chain is built from TRBV5-1 and TRBJ2-7; D may be TRBD2 (6 bases). Deletions cut 0 bases from V and 5 bases from J, with 12 bases between. The CDR3 covers 14 residues. Germline-derived CDR1 and CDR2 are SGHRS and YFSETQ. As DNA, the CDR3 is TGCGCCAGCAGCTTGGACGGGAGCCGAAACGAGCAGTACTTC. It is translated as CASSLDGSRNEQYF.

At least ten counts were recorded for this clonotype. The chain joins TRBV6-1 to TRBJ2-2, with a possible D match to TRBD1 (6 bases). CDR1 is MNHNS, CDR2 SASEGT, per germline. Trimming left V 4 bases short and J 0 bases short, with 6 bases between. The CDR3 length is 14 residues. The CDR3 DNA follows: TGTGCCAGCAGTGGGACAGCGAACACCGGGGAGCTGTTTTTT. Encoded protein: CASSGTANTGELFF.

Turning to this clonotype: Possible read error: a much larger clone is one base away. CDR3 sequence (DNA): TGTGTCCCGCCAGAGGGGGTAGTTTTCTACGAGCAGTACTTC. Amino acids: CVPPEGVVFYEQYF. This chain joins TRBV24-1 and TRBJ2-5; perhaps TRBD1 as D (6 bases). The end of the DNA aligns better with TRBJ2-7, so the J call may be wrong. The CDR3 has 14 amino acids. CDR1 is KGHDR and CDR2 is SFDVKD in the germline V gene.

Details on this clonotype: A much more abundant neighbour one base away suggests this may be a read error. V is TRBV6-2 or TRBV6-3 and J is TRBJ2-1, with 8 bases aligning to TRBD2. The junction had 16 bases not matched to a gene; V was cut back by 5 bases and J by 10 bases. In germline, CDR1 is MNHEY, CDR2 SVGEGT. The CDR3 runs to 16 residues. The CDR3 region is CASSLSPGLGIGEQFF. The CDR3, as DNA: TGTGCCAGCAGTCTATCCCCGGGACTAGGGATCGGAGAGCAGTTCTTC.

This clonotype was seen more than once but under ten times. The chain has TRBV28 and TRBJ2-4, with 9 nucleotides matching TRBD1. The germline V gene encodes CDR1 MDHEN and CDR2 SYDVKM. CDR3 length: 15 amino acids. The ends lost 10 bases at V and 8 bases at J; junction bases unmatched: 15. The CDR3 DNA follows: TGTGCCACCAATTTTCCTCAACAGGGGGCAGACATTCAGTACTTC. Translating it yields CATNFPQQGADIQYF.

V and J are TRBV5-1 and TRBJ2-2; TRBD1 matches 9 bases. This CDR3 is 17 amino acids long. J lost 0 bases, V lost 3 bases, and 6 bases had no gene match. Germline V gene sequence: CDR1 SGHRS, CDR2 YFSETQ. DNA for the CDR3: TGCGCCAGCAGCTCACTTAGGACAGGGGCGAACACCGGGGAGCTGTTTTTT. Residues: CASSSLRTGANTGELFF.

This clonotype has just a few counts. The genes are TRBV5-1 and TRBJ2-3; no clear D gene. Germline V gives CDR1 SGHRS, CDR2 YFSETQ. Deletions cut 4 bases from V and 2 bases from J, with 14 bases between. The CDR3 is made up of 15 amino acids. DNA for the CDR3: TGCGCCAGCAGCCCAAAGGCCTCGTTCACAGATACGCAGTATTTT. This translates into CASSPKASFTDTQYF. The full variable domain, completed using reference TRBV5-1 and TRBJ2-3, is KAGVTQTPRYLIKTRGQQVTLSCSPISGHRSVSWYQQTPGQGLQFLFEYFSETQRNKGNFPGRFSGRQFSNSRSEMNVSTLELGDSALYLCASSPKASFTDTQYFGPGTRLTVL.

This clonotype was seen ten or more times. This chain links TRBV20-1 with TRBJ2-7; D is perhaps TRBD1 (5 bases). The V end lost 2 bases, the J end lost 4 bases, and 18 bases lay between the germline ends. Germline assignment: CDR1 DFQATT and CDR2 SNEGSKA (reference sequence). The CDR3 covers 15 residues. The CDR3 DNA sequence: TGCAGTGCTAGAATTGCGTCAGGGTTTTTGTACGAGCAGTACTTC. This translates into CSARIASGFLYEQYF.

The chain combines TRBV12-3 or TRBV12-4 with TRBJ2-1; 9 nucleotides align to TRBD1. V gave up 5 bases and J gave up 8 bases; unmatched junction bases: 7. This CDR3 is 14 amino acids long. The CDR3 protein is CASSPRQGVHEQFF. In nucleotides, the CDR3 is TGTGCCAGCAGTCCTAGACAGGGGGTCCATGAGCAGTTCTTC.

V is TRBV6-6 and J is TRBJ2-2; 9 positions match TRBD1. In germline, CDR1 is MNHNY, CDR2 SVGAGI (reference sequence). The junction had 7 bases not matched to a gene; V was cut back by 5 bases and J by 6 bases. CDR3 size: 15 residues. For the CDR3, the DNA is TGTGCCAGCAGTCAAGGACAGGGGAGCGCCGGGGAGCTGTTTTTT. It specifies CASSQGQGSAGELFF.

V usage is TRBV7-2 and J usage is TRBJ2-5, with 7 positions matching TRBD2. V dropped 5 bases and J dropped 5; count of bases not matched to a gene: 11. Germline loops: CDR1 SGHTA, CDR2 FQGNSA. The CDR3 runs 15 residues. CDR3 region: CASSTQSGIGETQYF. The CDR3, as DNA: TGTGCCAGCAGCACCCAGAGCGGGATAGGGGAGACCCAGTACTTC. The full variable domain, rest sourced from reference TRBV7-2 and TRBJ2-5, is GAGVSQSPSNKVTEKGKDVELRCDPISGHTALYWYRQSLGQGLEFLIYFQGNSAPDKSGLPSDRFSAERTGGSVSTLTIQRTQQEDSAVYLCASSTQSGIGETQYFGPGTRLLVL.

Regarding this clonotype: Since a much larger clone is just one base distant, this may be a read error. V gene TRBV5-1 combines with J gene TRBJ2-1; 10 bases match TRBD2. Germline-derived CDR1 and CDR2 are SGHRS and YFSETQ. The length of the CDR3 is 15 residues. The CDR3: CTSSLLASGGDEQFF. CDR3 DNA: TGCACCAGCAGCTTGTTAGCTAGCGGGGGTGATGAGCAGTTCTTC.

This clonotype was detected only a few times. The rearrangement links TRBV21-1 to TRBJ2-2. TRBV21-1 is a documented pseudogene. This CDR3 is built from 10 residues. CDR3 DNA: TGTGCCAGCAGGCCCGGGGAGCTGTTTTTT. As protein: CASRPGELFF.